A few counts support the clone carrying this T cell receptor beta chain. Antigen specificity is unknown. The data stem from a study of response to subunit inactivated influenza vaccine. Study-wide results and caveats: Authors suggested each seasonal flu vaccination may recruit only limited numbers of new T cells.

TCRdb independently ran MiXCR on the RT-PCR reads; one entry per CDR3 protein. Among hundreds of thousands of distinct CDR3 sequences listed, 10% to 15% were seen once. The CDR3 spans 15 residues. The germline V gene has CDR1 LGHNA and CDR2 YSLEER. Trimming left V 0 bases short and J 5 bases short, with 13 bases between. The V call is TRBV4-3, the J call TRBJ1-1, with no clear D. The input for sequencing was PBMCs from blood, taken roughly 48 days after vaccination. This clonotype originated in a man aged 50-59 years who received an inactivated influenza vaccine. CDR3 amino acids: CASSQDSGRWTEAFF. The DNA of the CDR3 is TGCGCCAGCAGCCAAGATTCCGGTAGGTGGACTGAAGCTTTCTTT.